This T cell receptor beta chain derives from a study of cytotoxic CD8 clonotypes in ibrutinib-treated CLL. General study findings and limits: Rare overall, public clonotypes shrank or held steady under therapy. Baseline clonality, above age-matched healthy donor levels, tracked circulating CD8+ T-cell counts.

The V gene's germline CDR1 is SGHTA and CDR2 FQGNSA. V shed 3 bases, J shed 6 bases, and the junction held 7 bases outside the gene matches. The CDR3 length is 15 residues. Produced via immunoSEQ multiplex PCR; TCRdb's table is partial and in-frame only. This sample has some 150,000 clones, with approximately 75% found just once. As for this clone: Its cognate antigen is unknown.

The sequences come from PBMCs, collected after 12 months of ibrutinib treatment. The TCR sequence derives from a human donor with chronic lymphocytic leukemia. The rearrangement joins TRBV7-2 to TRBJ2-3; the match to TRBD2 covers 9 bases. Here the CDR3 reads CASSFISGGHDTQYF. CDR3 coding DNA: TGTGCCAGCAGCTTTATTAGCGGGGGCCATGATACGCAGTATTTT.